This T cell receptor (beta chain) was sequenced for a study of CD8 T cells in ankylosing spondylitis. Study findings and constraints: Apparently characteristic of ankylosing spondylitis blood was a TCR beta motif (fewer than ten highly homologous variants). Disease-linked clones proved CD8+ and comparatively uncommon in peripheral blood.

This clonotype was seen many times. As yet, its antigen is unknown. TCRdb re-derived calls from the 5' RACE reads in MiXCR, one entry per CDR3 protein. The sample records more than 400,000 distinct CDR3 sequences, 5.3% being singletons. V gave up 2 bases and J gave up 2 bases, with 12 bases separating them. Germline V lookup: CDR1 SGHTA, CDR2 FQGNSA. The CDR3 sequence is 15 residues long. This TCR was recovered from a male donor with ankylosing spondylitis. Material: blood, either unsorted or a sorted T cell fraction (not recorded which). The gene calls are TRBV7-2 and TRBJ1-2; no firm D call. This CDR3 reads CASSLQAGMNYGYTF. For the CDR3, the DNA is TGTGCCAGCAGCTTACAGGCGGGGATGAACTATGGCTACACCTTC.